A single sample is the source of the 5 T cell receptor beta chains below, sequenced in a study of T-cell reconstitution after alpha-beta-depleted transplantation in children. A library of TCRbeta sequences, prepared with unique molecular identifiers, was generated. TCRdb re-derived calls from the PCR reads in MiXCR, one entry per CDR3 protein. The table has 210,000 or so distinct CDR3 sequences, around 9.9% seen once; the top ten hold roughly 28%. This specimen was PBMCs, taken before TCRalphabeta/CD19-depleted stem cell transplant. These receptors all stem from a child under two years old with acute myeloid leukemia, due to receive a stem cell transplant.

This clonotype was recorded at least ten times. The V gene is TRBV4-2, the J gene TRBJ1-2; D not certain. CDR1 and CDR2 (germline): LGHNA, YNFKEQ. V was shortened by 2 bases and J by 0 bases, with 10 bases between the two germline ends. The CDR3 loop spans 15 amino acids. The CDR3 spells CASSQTWEPNYGYTF. CDR3 sequence (DNA): TGTGCCAGCAGCCAAACGTGGGAACCTAACTATGGCTACACCTTC.

This chain uses TRBV20-1 with TRBJ1-6; TRBD1 matches 7 bases. V shed 6 bases and J 0 bases; nucleotides not matched to a gene: 11. The CDR3 is 17 residues long. Germline V gives CDR1 DFQATT, CDR2 SNEGSKA (reference sequence). The CDR3 DNA follows: TGCAGTGCGTATCCGGGACAGAGGAGCTCCTATAATTCACCCCTCCACTTT. As protein: CSAYPGQRSSYNSPLHF.

This chain connects TRBV7-2 to TRBJ2-7, with TRBD2 as a possible D gene (6 bases). The CDR3 is 14 amino acids. V was cut by 4 bases and J by 0 bases, with 10 bases left in between. Per germline, CDR1 SGHTA and CDR2 FQGNSA. The CDR3 spells CASSSGLNSYEQYF. For the CDR3, the DNA is TGTGCCAGCAGCTCAGGACTAAACTCCTACGAGCAGTACTTC.

Ten or more counts support this clonotype. The rearrangement uses TRBV18 and TRBJ1-1; D gene ambiguous. This CDR3 region has 13 residues. V was shortened by 2 bases and J by 5 bases, with 9 bases between the two germline ends. CDR1 is KGHSH and CDR2 is LQKENI in the germline V gene. The CDR3 loop is CASSPAQDTEAFF. As DNA, the CDR3 is TGTGCCAGCTCACCAGCCCAAGATACTGAAGCTTTCTTT. The variable domain in full, completed from reference TRBV18 and TRBJ1-1, reads NAGVMQNPRHLVRRRGQEARLRCSPMKGHSHVYWYRQLPEEGLKFMVYLQKENIIDESGMPKERFSAEFPKEGPSILRIQQVVRGDSAAYFCASSPAQDTEAFFGQGTRLTVV.

This clonotype was seen at least ten times. The chain couples TRBV20-1 to TRBJ2-1, with 12 bases that match TRBD2. The germline gives CDR1 DFQATT, CDR2 SNEGSKA (reference sequence). This CDR3 spans 17 amino acids. The trim removed 5 bases at V and 3 bases at J, leaving 11 bases unmatched. Written as DNA, the CDR3 is TGCAGTGCTCGACTAGCGGGGGCCCGAAGGGGCTACAATGAGCAGTTCTTC. Its protein product is CSARLAGARRGYNEQFF.